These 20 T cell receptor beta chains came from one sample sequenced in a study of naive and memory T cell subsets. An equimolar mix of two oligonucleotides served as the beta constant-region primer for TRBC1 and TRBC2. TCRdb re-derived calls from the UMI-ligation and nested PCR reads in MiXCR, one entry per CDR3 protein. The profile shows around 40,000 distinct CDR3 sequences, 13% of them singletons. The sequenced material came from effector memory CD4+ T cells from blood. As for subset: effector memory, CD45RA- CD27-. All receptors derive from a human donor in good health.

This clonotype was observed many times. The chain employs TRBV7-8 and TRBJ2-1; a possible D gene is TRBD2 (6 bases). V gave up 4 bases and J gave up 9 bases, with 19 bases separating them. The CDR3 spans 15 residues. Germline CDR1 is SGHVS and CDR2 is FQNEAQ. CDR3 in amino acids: CASSSLGGDGGEQFF. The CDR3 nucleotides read TGTGCCAGCAGCTCCCTCGGGGGAGACGGAGGTGAGCAGTTCTTC.

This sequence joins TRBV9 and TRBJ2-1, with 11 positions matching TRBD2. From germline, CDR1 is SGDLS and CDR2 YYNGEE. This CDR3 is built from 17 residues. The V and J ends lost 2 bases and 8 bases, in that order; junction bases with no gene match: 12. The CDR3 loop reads CASSVSSGRYGVYEQFF. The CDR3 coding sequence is TGTGCCAGCAGCGTTTCTAGCGGGAGGTACGGGGTCTATGAGCAGTTCTTC. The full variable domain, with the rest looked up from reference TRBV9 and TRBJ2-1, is DSGVTQTPKHLITATGQRVTLRCSPRSGDLSVYWYQQSLDQGLQFLIQYYNGEERAKGNILERFSAQQFPDLHSELNLSSLELGDSALYFCASSVSSGRYGVYEQFFGPGTRLTVL.

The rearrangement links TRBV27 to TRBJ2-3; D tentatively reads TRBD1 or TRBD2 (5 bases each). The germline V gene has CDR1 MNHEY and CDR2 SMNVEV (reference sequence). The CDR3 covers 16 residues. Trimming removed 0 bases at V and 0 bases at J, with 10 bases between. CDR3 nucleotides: TGTGCCAGCAGTTTATCGTGGGGGTCAAGCACAGATACGCAGTATTTT. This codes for CASSLSWGSSTDTQYF.

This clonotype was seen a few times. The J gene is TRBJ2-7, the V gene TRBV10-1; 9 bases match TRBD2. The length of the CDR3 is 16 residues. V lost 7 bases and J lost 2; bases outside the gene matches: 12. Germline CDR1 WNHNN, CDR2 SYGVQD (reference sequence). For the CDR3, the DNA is TGCGCCAGCATCCTAAATAGCGGGAGAGGGGCCTACGAGCAGTACTTC. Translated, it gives CASILNSGRGAYEQYF.

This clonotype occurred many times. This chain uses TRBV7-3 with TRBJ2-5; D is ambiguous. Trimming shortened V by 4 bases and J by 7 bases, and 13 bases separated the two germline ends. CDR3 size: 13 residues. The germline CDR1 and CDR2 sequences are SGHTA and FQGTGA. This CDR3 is CASSSGPSGTQYF. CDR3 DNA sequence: TGTGCCAGCAGCTCCGGACCTTCCGGGACCCAGTACTTC.

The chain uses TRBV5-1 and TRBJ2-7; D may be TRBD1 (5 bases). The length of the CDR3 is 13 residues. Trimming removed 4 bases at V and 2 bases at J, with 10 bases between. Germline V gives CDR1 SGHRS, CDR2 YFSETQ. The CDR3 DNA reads TGCGCCAGCAGCCAGGACACCGCCTACGAGCAGTACTTC. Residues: CASSQDTAYEQYF.

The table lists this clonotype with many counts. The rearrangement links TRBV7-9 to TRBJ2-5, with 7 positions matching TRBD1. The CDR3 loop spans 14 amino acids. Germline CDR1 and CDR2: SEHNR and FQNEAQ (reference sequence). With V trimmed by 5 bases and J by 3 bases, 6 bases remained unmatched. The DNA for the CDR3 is TGTGCCAGCAGCGAGACAGGGACCGAAGAGACCCAGTACTTC. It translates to CASSETGTEETQYF.

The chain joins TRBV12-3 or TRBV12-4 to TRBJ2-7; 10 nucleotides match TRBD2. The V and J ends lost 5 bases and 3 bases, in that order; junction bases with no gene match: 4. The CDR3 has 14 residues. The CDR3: CASSSWTSGYEQYF. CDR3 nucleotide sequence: TGTGCCAGCAGTAGTTGGACTAGCGGCTACGAGCAGTACTTC.

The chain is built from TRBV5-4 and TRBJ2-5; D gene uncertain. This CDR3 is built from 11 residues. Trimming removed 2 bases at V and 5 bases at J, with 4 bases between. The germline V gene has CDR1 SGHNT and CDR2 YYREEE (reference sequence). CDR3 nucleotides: TGTGCCAGCAGCTTCTCCGAGACCCAGTACTTC. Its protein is CASSFSETQYF.

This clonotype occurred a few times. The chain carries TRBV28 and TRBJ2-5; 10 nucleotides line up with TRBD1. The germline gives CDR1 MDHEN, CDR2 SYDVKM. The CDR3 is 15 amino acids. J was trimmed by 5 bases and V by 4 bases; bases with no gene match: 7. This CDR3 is CASSSTDRGHETQYF. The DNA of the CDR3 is TGTGCCAGCAGTTCTACCGACAGGGGGCACGAGACCCAGTACTTC.

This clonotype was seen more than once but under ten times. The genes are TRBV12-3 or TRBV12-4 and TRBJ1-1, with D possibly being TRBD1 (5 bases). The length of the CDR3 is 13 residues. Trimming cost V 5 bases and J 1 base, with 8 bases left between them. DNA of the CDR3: TGTGCCAGCAGTCGGGACCCGAACACTGAAGCTTTCTTT. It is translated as CASSRDPNTEAFF.

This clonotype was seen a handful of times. CDR3 region: CASQGPTEAFF. The DNA of the CDR3 is TGTGCCAGCCAAGGGCCCACTGAAGCTTTCTTT. J is TRBJ1-1 and V is TRBV12-3 or TRBV12-4; D gene uncertain. The CDR3 loop spans 11 amino acids. V was pared by 8 bases and J by 4 bases, with 8 bases between.

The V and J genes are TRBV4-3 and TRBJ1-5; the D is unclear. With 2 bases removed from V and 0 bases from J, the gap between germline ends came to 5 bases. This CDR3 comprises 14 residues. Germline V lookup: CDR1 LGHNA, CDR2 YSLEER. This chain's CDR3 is CASSQQYSNQPQHF. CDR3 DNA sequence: TGCGCCAGCAGCCAACAGTATAGCAATCAGCCCCAGCATTTT.

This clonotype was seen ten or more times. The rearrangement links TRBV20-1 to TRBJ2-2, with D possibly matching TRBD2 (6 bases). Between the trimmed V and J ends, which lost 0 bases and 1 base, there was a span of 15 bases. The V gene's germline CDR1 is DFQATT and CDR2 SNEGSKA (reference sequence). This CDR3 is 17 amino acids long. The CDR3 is CSARDLLGGRNTGELFF. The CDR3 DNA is TGCAGTGCTAGAGATCTGTTGGGGGGTAGGAACACCGGGGAGCTGTTTTTT.

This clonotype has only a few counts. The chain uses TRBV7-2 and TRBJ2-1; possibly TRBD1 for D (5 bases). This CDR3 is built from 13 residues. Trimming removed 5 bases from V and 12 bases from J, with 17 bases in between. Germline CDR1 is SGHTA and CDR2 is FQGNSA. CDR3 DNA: TGTGCCAGCAGCCCAGGTCAGGGCCAAATGCAGTTCTTC. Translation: CASSPGQGQMQFF.

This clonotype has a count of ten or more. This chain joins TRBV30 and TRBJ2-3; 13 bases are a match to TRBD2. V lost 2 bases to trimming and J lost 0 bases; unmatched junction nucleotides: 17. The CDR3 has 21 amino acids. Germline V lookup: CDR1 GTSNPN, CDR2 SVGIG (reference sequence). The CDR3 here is CAWSFTPGLAGSLDSTDTQYF. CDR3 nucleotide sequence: TGTGCCTGGAGTTTTACTCCGGGACTAGCGGGAAGCCTGGATAGCACAGATACGCAGTATTTT.

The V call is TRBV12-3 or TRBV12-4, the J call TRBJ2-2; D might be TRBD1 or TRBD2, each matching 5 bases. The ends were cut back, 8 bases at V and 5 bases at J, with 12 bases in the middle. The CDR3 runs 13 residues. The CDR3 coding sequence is TGTGCCAGCCACCGGGGCCCAACCGGGGAGCTGTTTTTT. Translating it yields CASHRGPTGELFF.

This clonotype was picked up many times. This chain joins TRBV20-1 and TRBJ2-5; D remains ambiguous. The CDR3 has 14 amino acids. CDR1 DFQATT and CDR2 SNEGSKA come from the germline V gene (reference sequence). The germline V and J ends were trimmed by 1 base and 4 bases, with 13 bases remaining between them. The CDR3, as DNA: TGCAGTGCTAGAGGGCCGACTGGCCTAGAGACCCAGTACTTC. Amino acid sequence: CSARGPTGLETQYF.

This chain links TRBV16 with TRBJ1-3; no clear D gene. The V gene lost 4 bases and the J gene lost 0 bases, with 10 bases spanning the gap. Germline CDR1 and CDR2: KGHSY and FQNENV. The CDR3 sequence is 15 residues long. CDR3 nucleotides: TGTGCCAGCAGCCGAGCCCCGAGCTCTGGAAACACCATATATTTT. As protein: CASSRAPSSGNTIYF.

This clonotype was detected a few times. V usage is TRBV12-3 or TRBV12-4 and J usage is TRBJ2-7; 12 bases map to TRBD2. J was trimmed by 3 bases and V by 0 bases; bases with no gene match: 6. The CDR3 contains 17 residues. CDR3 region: CASSLATGLAGFYEQYF. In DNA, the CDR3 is TGTGCCAGCAGTTTAGCCACGGGACTAGCGGGCTTCTACGAGCAGTACTTC.